These 8 T cell receptor beta chains were sequenced from one sample in a study of early T cells in non-severe SARS-CoV-2 infection. TCRdb re-called the 5' RACE reads through MiXCR, storing one row per CDR3 protein. The data hold 45,000 to 70,000 distinct CDR3 sequences, with around 10% observed a single time. Material: whole blood. The receptor set was obtained from an adult who was a healthcare worker with PCR-confirmed SARS-CoV-2 infection or an uninfected control (not recorded which).

The sample holds many counts of this clonotype. The chain couples TRBV6-2 or TRBV6-3 to TRBJ2-5; 8 bases are a match to TRBD2. The CDR3 has 15 residues. Germline assignment: CDR1 MNHEY and CDR2 SVGEGT. The V and J ends lost 6 bases and 3 bases, in that order; junction bases with no gene match: 9. In nucleotides, the CDR3 is TGTGCCAGCAGCCCTTGGAGAGCGGGGGAAGAGACCCAGTACTTC. Translating it yields CASSPWRAGEETQYF.

This clonotype was counted a single time. J is TRBJ2-7 and V is TRBV28, with 7 bases aligning to TRBD1. The V gene's germline CDR1 is MDHEN and CDR2 SYDVKM. V lost 5 bases and J lost 4; bases outside the gene matches: 8. The CDR3 loop spans 14 amino acids. Here the CDR3 reads CASSRGLLVYEQYF. The CDR3, as DNA: TGTGCCAGCAGTAGGGGGCTTCTGGTGTACGAGCAGTACTTC. The whole variable domain, filled in from reference TRBV28 and TRBJ2-7, reads DVKVTQSSRYLVKRTGEKVFLECVQDMDHENMFWYRQDPGLGLRLIYFSYDVKMKEKGDIPEGYSVSREKKERFSLILESASTNQTSMYLCASSRGLLVYEQYFGPGTRLTVT.

This clonotype was seen a few times. This rearrangement joins TRBV28 to TRBJ2-1; D ambiguous. The ends were cut back, 7 bases at V and 2 bases at J, with 12 bases in the middle. CDR3 size: 14 residues. The germline V gene encodes CDR1 MDHEN and CDR2 SYDVKM. CDR3: CASTLSLAYNEQFF. The CDR3 coding sequence is TGTGCCAGCACCCTCTCCCTCGCCTACAATGAGCAGTTCTTC.

This rearrangement joins TRBV20-1 to TRBJ2-3; the match to TRBD2 covers 9 bases. Germline values: CDR1 DFQATT, CDR2 SNEGSKA (reference sequence). There are 16 residues in the CDR3. The V gene end was trimmed by 6 bases and the J gene end by 2 bases; junction bases not matched to a gene: 12. The chain's CDR3 is CSATPLSGGHTDTQYF. CDR3 sequence (DNA): TGCAGTGCCACGCCCCTAAGCGGGGGGCACACAGATACGCAGTATTTT.

This clonotype has more than one count but fewer than ten. This rearrangement joins TRBV5-1 to TRBJ2-5; 11 nucleotides align to TRBD2. CDR3 size: 15 residues. Germline CDR1 reads SGHRS; CDR2 reads YFSETQ. V trimming: 4 bases; J trimming: 5 bases; junction bases outside the gene matches: 7. The CDR3 loop reads CASSLARLAGETQYF. CDR3 DNA: TGCGCCAGCAGCCTCGCCCGACTAGCGGGGGAGACCCAGTACTTC.

This clonotype has at least ten counts. This chain connects TRBV5-6 to TRBJ1-6, with TRBD1 as a possible D gene (6 bases). Germline-derived CDR1 and CDR2 are SGHDT and YYEEEE. V lost 0 bases and J lost 3, with 10 bases in between. CDR3 length: 16 amino acids. The CDR3 sequence is CASSLGQVNYNSPLHF. Here the CDR3 DNA reads TGTGCCAGCAGCTTGGGACAGGTGAACTATAATTCACCCCTCCACTTT.

This clonotype was seen ten or more times. The V and J genes are TRBV4-1 and TRBJ2-1; D tentatively reads TRBD1 or TRBD2 (5 bases each). The germline V gene encodes CDR1 MGHRA and CDR2 YSYEKL. V was cut by 4 bases and J by 4 bases, with 14 bases left in between. This CDR3 contains 15 residues. CDR3 sequence: CASSRERGAYNEQFF. CDR3 in DNA: TGCGCCAGCAGCCGCGAGAGGGGCGCTTACAATGAGCAGTTCTTC.

This clonotype was detected ten times or more. V gene TRBV10-1 combines with J gene TRBJ2-1, with D unclear. The CDR3 sequence is 15 residues long. V gave up 2 bases and J gave up 0 bases, with 8 bases separating them. From germline, CDR1 is WNHNN and CDR2 SYGVQD (reference sequence). The CDR3 bases are TGCGCCAGCAGTGAGGTCGCTAGCTCCTACAATGAGCAGTTCTTC. As protein: CASSEVASSYNEQFF.